These 4 T cell receptor beta chains were sequenced from one sample in a study of blood T cell repertoires in COVID-19. Clones were read by immunoSEQ multiplex PCR, and TCRdb kept only the in-frame ones, dropping some. The sample contains over 250,000 clones, 86% of which appear only once. Sequencing input: peripheral blood. The receptors come from a man in his forties or fifties who had recovered from COVID-19.

This clone has only a few counts. The chain recombines TRBV7-7 with TRBJ2-7; 11 bases are shared with TRBD2. The CDR3 is 15 residues long. Unmatched junction bases numbered 7, after V lost 5 bases and J lost 4 bases. Per germline, CDR1 SSHAT and CDR2 FNYEAQ (reference sequence). In DNA form, the CDR3 reads TGTGCCAGCAGCCGTAAACTAGCGGGAGTATACGAGCAGTACTTC. It is translated as CASSRKLAGVYEQYF.

V is TRBV6-7 and J is TRBJ2-7; TRBD1 aligns across 7 bases. TRBV6-7 is an open reading frame whose function is uncertain. This CDR3 spans 14 amino acids. Trimming removed 7 bases from V and 4 bases from J; junction bases left unmatched: 10. CDR3 sequence reads: CASIPGGNGYEQYF. CDR3 nucleotide sequence: TGTGCCAGCATTCCAGGGGGAAACGGGTACGAGCAGTACTTC.

This clone occurred a few times. This chain connects TRBV7-9 to TRBJ1-2; D perhaps matches TRBD1 (6 bases). Trimming left V 4 bases short and J 4 bases short, with 10 bases between. Germline V CDR1 and CDR2: SEHNR, FQNEAQ (reference sequence). The CDR3 spans 13 residues. CDR3 sequence (DNA): TGTGCCAGCAGCTCCACAGGGACCTATGGCTACACCTTC. Translation gives CASSSTGTYGYTF.

The chain employs TRBV18 and TRBJ1-1; D is uncertain. Trimming took off 2 bases at V and 7 bases at J, with 14 bases between the two ends. The CDR3 loop spans 14 amino acids. Germline assignment: CDR1 KGHSH and CDR2 LQKENI. CDR3 sequence (DNA): TGTGCCAGCTCACCATTTCGGGTAGGCGATGAAGCTTTCTTT. It translates to CASSPFRVGDEAFF.